This T cell receptor beta chain was recovered during a study of blood T cell repertoires in COVID-19. Repertoires were generated with immunoSEQ multiplex PCR, while TCRdb's copy carries only in-frame clones and drops some. The sample holds about 310,000 clones; around 87% are singletons and the top ten take 1%. The germline gives CDR1 SGHTA, CDR2 FQGTGA. Trimming took 6 bases from V and 7 from J; bases not matched to a gene: 8. The CDR3 sequence is 14 residues long. The V and J genes are TRBV7-3 and TRBJ2-2; 7 bases are a match to TRBD2. Sequenced sample: peripheral blood. The receptor's source is a man aged 45-65 years with active or convalescent COVID-19. The chain's CDR3 is CASSGASGHGELFF. As DNA, the CDR3 is TGTGCCAGCAGTGGGGCTAGCGGCCACGGGGAGCTGTTTTTT.